These 32 T cell receptor beta chains came from one sample sequenced in a study of shared clonotypes between healthy human individuals. Produced via immunoSEQ multiplex PCR; TCRdb's table is partial and in-frame only. The table has 2.3 million or so clones, about 92% seen once. The sequenced sample was naive CD4+ T cells from PBMCs. Specified subset: CD45RA+ positively selected. The receptors originated from a man between 18 and 35 years old in good health. Some clones in this sample may be carry-over from other donors' samples.

The chain is built from TRBV19 and TRBJ1-2; D is uncertain. Germline V lookup: CDR1 LNHDA, CDR2 SQIVND (reference sequence). The CDR3 extends over 13 amino acids. Trimming cost V 3 bases and J 4 bases, with 9 bases left between them. CDR3 coding DNA: TGTGCCAGTAGTATTGGGGTCGGCTATGGCTACACCTTC. Amino acids: CASSIGVGYGYTF.

The V and J genes are TRBV7-2 and TRBJ1-2; perhaps TRBD1 as D (6 bases). This CDR3 spans 15 amino acids. The V gene lost 5 bases and the J gene lost 4 bases, with 17 bases spanning the gap. CDR1 is SGHTA and CDR2 is FQGNSA in the germline V gene. CDR3 DNA: TGTGCCAGCAGCCCCCCTCGACAGGTCTTCTATGGCTACACCTTC. Translating it yields CASSPPRQVFYGYTF.

This clone was detected only once. The V call is TRBV5-6, the J call TRBJ2-7; TRBD1 aligns across 10 bases. Germline assignment: CDR1 SGHDT and CDR2 YYEEEE. The CDR3 runs to 15 residues. V gave up 2 bases and J gave up 2 bases; unmatched junction bases: 4. The CDR3 region is CASSLPGQGPYEQYF. The CDR3 DNA is TGTGCCAGCAGCTTACCGGGACAGGGGCCCTACGAGCAGTACTTC.

This clone was seen once. The genes are TRBV5-1 and TRBJ1-1; a possible D gene is TRBD1 (5 bases). Trimming left V 1 base short and J 3 bases short, with 22 bases between. From germline, CDR1 is SGHRS and CDR2 YFSETQ. The CDR3 covers 18 residues. The CDR3 reads CASSLNRGVRDRDTEAFF. As DNA, the CDR3 is TGCGCCAGCAGCTTGAATAGAGGGGTCAGGGATCGAGACACTGAAGCTTTCTTT.

This chain links TRBV6-1 with TRBJ1-1; D gene uncertain. CDR1 is MNHNS, CDR2 SASEGT, per germline. Trimming pared 7 bases from V and 6 bases from J, leaving 6 bases between. CDR3 size: 10 residues. In nucleotides, the CDR3 is TGTGCCAGCATCGCGGCTGAAGCTTTCTTT. Translation: CASIAAEAFF.

The CDR3 DNA is TGTGCCAGCAGGTTTCAGGGTAGCTCCTACGAGCAGTACTTC. Amino acids: CASRFQGSSYEQYF. The chain links TRBV2 to TRBJ2-7; D is possibly TRBD1 (5 bases). The germline V gene encodes CDR1 SNHLY and CDR2 FYNNEI. V lost 6 bases and J lost 0, with 12 bases in between. The CDR3 consists of 14 residues.

The rearrangement links TRBV5-1 to TRBJ2-3; 7 bases match TRBD1. Germline V gives CDR1 SGHRS, CDR2 YFSETQ. The CDR3 spans 15 residues. V shed 4 bases and J 4 bases; nucleotides not matched to a gene: 9. DNA for the CDR3: TGCGCCAGCAGCACGAGACAGGGTCCTTCAGATACGCAGTATTTT. The encoded protein is CASSTRQGPSDTQYF.

In its sample, this clone was seen once. J is TRBJ2-1 and V is TRBV19; D may be TRBD1 or TRBD2 (5 bases each). CDR1 is LNHDA, CDR2 SQIVND, per germline (reference sequence). Trimming shortened V by 7 bases and J by 0 bases, and 13 bases separated the two germline ends. This CDR3 contains 15 residues. CDR3 residues: CASTWDPDSYNEQFF. CDR3 sequence (DNA): TGTGCCAGTACCTGGGACCCGGACTCCTACAATGAGCAGTTCTTC.

The chain combines TRBV7-8 with TRBJ2-2, with 11 bases identical to TRBD1. The CDR3 is 16 residues long. V lost 4 bases, J lost 6 bases, and 7 bases stayed unmatched. Per germline, CDR1 SGHVS and CDR2 FQNEAQ. CDR3 residues: CASSYQGQGGPGELFF. CDR3 sequence (DNA): TGTGCCAGCAGCTACCAGGGACAGGGGGGGCCCGGGGAGCTGTTTTTT.

The rearrangement uses TRBV4-1 and TRBJ2-7, with 9 bases fitting TRBD1. Germline values: CDR1 MGHRA, CDR2 YSYEKL. V lost 4 bases and J lost 4; bases outside the gene matches: 11. The CDR3 is made up of 16 amino acids. In DNA, the CDR3 is TGCGCCAGCAGCCTAAGCCCGGGACAGGGAAGTTACGAGCAGTACTTC. Residues: CASSLSPGQGSYEQYF.

The CDR3 coding sequence is TGTGCCACCAGCAGAGACGGGTGGGGCCTTGGGAACACTGAAGCTTTCTTT. The encoded protein is CATSRDGWGLGNTEAFF. V gene TRBV15 combines with J gene TRBJ1-1; D possibly corresponds to TRBD1 (5 bases). Per the germline V gene, CDR1 is LNHNV and CDR2 is YYDKDF (reference sequence). V lost 0 bases and J 1 base, leaving 15 bases between the germline ends. CDR3 size: 17 residues.

The V call is TRBV18, the J call TRBJ1-1, with D hard to call. This CDR3 is 14 amino acids long. V lost 6 bases and J 0 bases, leaving 11 bases between the germline ends. CDR1 KGHSH and CDR2 LQKENI come from the germline V gene. CDR3 nucleotide sequence: TGTGCCAGCTCTTCACTACCCGTGAACACTGAAGCTTTCTTT. Translation: CASSSLPVNTEAFF.

This clone was seen a single time. V and J are TRBV30 and TRBJ2-1; D possibly corresponds to TRBD2 (6 bases). The ends were cut back, 5 bases at V and 0 bases at J, with 11 bases in the middle. The CDR3 consists of 14 residues. Germline V lookup: CDR1 GTSNPN, CDR2 SVGIG (reference sequence). The DNA for the CDR3 is TGTGCCTGGGAGCCCGGGAGCTCCTACAATGAGCAGTTCTTC. Its protein is CAWEPGSSYNEQFF.

The chain combines TRBV21-1 with TRBJ2-7; TRBD2, the D gene given by the table, was not confirmed from the DNA. TRBV21-1 has pseudogene status. This CDR3 spans 13 amino acids. The CDR3 sequence: CASSKGRGYEQYF. The CDR3 DNA is TGTGCCAGCAGCAAGGGGCGGGGCTACGAGCAGTACTTC.

V and J are TRBV10-3 and TRBJ2-7, with D perhaps TRBD1 (5 bases). This CDR3 is 15 amino acids long. The ends were cut back, 0 bases at V and 0 bases at J, with 9 bases in the middle. From germline, CDR1 is ENHRY and CDR2 SYGVKD. The CDR3 region has the DNA TGTGCCATCAGTGAGTCGATGGACACCTCCTACGAGCAGTACTTC. Residues: CAISESMDTSYEQYF.

The rearrangement joins TRBV30 to TRBJ2-5; TRBD1 agrees at 9 bases. TRBJ2-7 matches the DNA end more closely, so the J call is doubtful. Germline lookup yields CDR1 GTSNPN and CDR2 SVGIG (reference sequence). The CDR3 runs to 13 residues. CDR3 sequence (DNA): TGTGCCTGGAGGCGGACAGGGGCCCACGAGCAGTACTTC. Its protein is CAWRRTGAHEQYF.

Here the CDR3 reads CAWTQTGSNTGELFF. CDR3 DNA sequence: TGTGCCTGGACCCAGACAGGGTCGAACACCGGGGAGCTGTTTTTT. V is TRBV30 and J is TRBJ2-2; 7 positions agree with TRBD1. Germline V gene data show CDR1 as GTSNPN and CDR2 as SVGIG (reference sequence). This CDR3 contains 15 residues. V was clipped by 4 bases and J by 0 bases; unmatched bases: 5.

This chain links TRBV11-2 with TRBJ1-6; D unclear. The V gene lost 8 bases and the J gene lost 7 bases, with 9 bases spanning the gap. This CDR3 has 12 amino acids. Germline-derived CDR1 and CDR2 are SGHAT and FQNNGV. The CDR3 loop is CASSVGNSPLHF. The CDR3 DNA reads TGTGCCAGCTCCGTCGGCAATTCACCCCTCCACTTT.

The chain recombines TRBV11-2 with TRBJ2-1, with D perhaps TRBD1 (5 bases). The length of the CDR3 is 17 residues. V shed 4 bases and J shed 2 bases, with 18 bases lying between them. Germline loops: CDR1 SGHAT, CDR2 FQNNGV. DNA of the CDR3: TGTGCCAGCAGCTACAGTGTGGGTCAGGGCACCTACAATGAGCAGTTCTTC. Translation: CASSYSVGQGTYNEQFF.

The rearrangement links TRBV2 to TRBJ2-1, with a possible D match to TRBD1 (5 bases). The CDR3 has 14 residues. Trimming pared 2 bases from V and 4 bases from J, leaving 9 bases between. Germline loops: CDR1 SNHLY, CDR2 FYNNEI. The DNA for the CDR3 is TGTGCCAGCAGTGAACGCACAGGATACAATGAGCAGTTCTTC. This codes for CASSERTGYNEQFF.

The J gene is TRBJ2-5, the V gene TRBV7-9, with 9 bases that match TRBD1. V was clipped by 5 bases and J by 4 bases; unmatched bases: 8. Looked up from germline, CDR1 is SEHNR and CDR2 is FQNEAQ (reference sequence). The CDR3 is made up of 15 amino acids. CDR3 DNA: TGTGCCAGCAGCCGCGGACAGGGGTCACCAGAGACCCAGTACTTC. Protein sequence: CASSRGQGSPETQYF.

The J gene is TRBJ2-7, the V gene TRBV28, with D possibly being TRBD1 or TRBD2 (6 bases each). The germline V gene has CDR1 MDHEN and CDR2 SYDVKM. Trimming pared 9 bases from V and 0 bases from J, leaving 15 bases between. The CDR3 sequence is 14 residues long. The CDR3 region has the DNA TGTGCCAGTCTCTCCGGGGGCCTCTCCTACGAGCAGTACTTC. Translated, it gives CASLSGGLSYEQYF.

This chain links TRBV5-1 with TRBJ2-3, with a tentative D call TRBD1 (7 bases). The CDR3 is 14 amino acids. V was clipped by 3 bases and J by 7 bases, with 15 bases between them. Germline CDR1 and CDR2: SGHRS and YFSETQ. Written as DNA, the CDR3 is TGCGCCAGCAGCTGGTCCTCAGGGGGGAATACGCAGTATTTT. Its protein is CASSWSSGGNTQYF.

This clone came up once. J is TRBJ2-7 and V is TRBV7-2; tentative D call: TRBD2 (5 bases). Germline lookup yields CDR1 SGHTA and CDR2 FQGNSA. V was shortened by 1 base and J by 4 bases, with 5 bases between the two germline ends. This CDR3 spans 12 amino acids. The CDR3 sequence: CASSLGEYEQYF. In DNA form, the CDR3 reads TGTGCCAGCAGCTTAGGGGAGTACGAGCAGTACTTC.

The chain uses TRBV28 and TRBJ2-4; no clear D. V shed 6 bases and J shed 2 bases, with 8 bases lying between them. This CDR3 region has 13 residues. The germline gives CDR1 MDHEN, CDR2 SYDVKM. The CDR3 protein is CASRDLTKNIQYF. CDR3 coding DNA: TGTGCCAGCAGAGACTTGACCAAAAACATTCAGTACTTC. Full variable domain (missing parts from reference TRBV28 and TRBJ2-4): DVKVTQSSRYLVKRTGEKVFLECVQDMDHENMFWYRQDPGLGLRLIYFSYDVKMKEKGDIPEGYSVSREKKERFSLILESASTNQTSMYLCASRDLTKNIQYFGAGTRLSVL.

For the CDR3, the DNA is TGTGCCAGCAGTGCGAAGCGGGAGTACACAGATACGCAGTATTTT. Translation: CASSAKREYTDTQYF. The chain links TRBV25-1 to TRBJ2-3; 8 positions match TRBD2. CDR3 length: 15 amino acids. V trimming: 4 bases; J trimming: 2 bases; junction bases outside the gene matches: 5. Germline-derived CDR1 and CDR2 are MGHDK and SYGVNS.

DNA for the CDR3: TGTGCCAGCAGCCCTGGCGACAGGGTCGGCACAGATACGCAGTATTTT. Amino acids: CASSPGDRVGTDTQYF. The rearrangement joins TRBV7-2 to TRBJ2-3, with 7 bases fitting TRBD1. Unmatched junction bases numbered 9, after V lost 5 bases and J lost 1 base. The CDR3 loop spans 16 amino acids. The V gene's germline CDR1 is SGHTA and CDR2 FQGNSA.

This clone was observed a single time. The rearrangement uses TRBV4-2 and TRBJ2-1; 8 bases match TRBD2. CDR1 LGHNA and CDR2 YNFKEQ come from the germline V gene. V shed 1 base and J 7 bases; nucleotides not matched to a gene: 9. This CDR3 comprises 16 residues. Written as DNA, the CDR3 is TGTGCCAGCAGCCAAGTAAACGGCGGGAGGAGGAATGAGCAGTTCTTC. It is translated as CASSQVNGGRRNEQFF.

V gene TRBV19 combines with J gene TRBJ1-3; D uncertain. Germline V gene sequence: CDR1 LNHDA, CDR2 SQIVND (reference sequence). CDR3 length equals 15 residues. Trimming took off 5 bases at V and 2 bases at J, with 13 bases between the two ends. The CDR3 DNA reads as TGTGCCAGTAGTCCCCGACCGAGACCTGGAAACACCATATATTTT. Its protein product is CASSPRPRPGNTIYF.

The V gene is TRBV7-6, the J gene TRBJ2-3; D is ambiguous. V shed 5 bases and J shed 10 bases, with 10 bases lying between them. The CDR3 runs 11 residues. CDR1 is SGHVS and CDR2 is FNYEAQ in the germline V gene. This CDR3 reads CASSPPLAQYF. In DNA, the CDR3 is TGTGCCAGCAGCCCACCCCTGGCGCAGTATTTT.

The J gene is TRBJ2-7, the V gene TRBV2; possibly TRBD1 for D (6 bases). The CDR3 is 13 residues long. V dropped 6 bases and J dropped 7 bases, with 16 bases sitting between them. Germline loops: CDR1 SNHLY, CDR2 FYNNEI. The CDR3 coding sequence is TGTGCCAGCAGAGGGGCAGGGGTGAGGGAGCAGTACTTC. This sequence encodes CASRGAGVREQYF.

This sequence joins TRBV28 and TRBJ1-4; TRBD1 aligns across 9 bases. The V gene's germline CDR1 is MDHEN and CDR2 SYDVKM. Trimming removed 4 bases from V and 8 bases from J; junction bases left unmatched: 11. The CDR3 has 16 amino acids. CDR3 sequence reads: CASSSEAGTGKEKLFF. CDR3 bases: TGTGCCAGCAGTTCCGAGGCCGGGACAGGGAAGGAAAAACTGTTTTTT.